The 25 T cell receptor beta chains in this list originate from one sample, sequenced in a study of T cell repertoires in cytomegalovirus infection. TCRdb recomputed calls from the reads with MiXCR, one row per CDR3 protein. Among 43,000 or so distinct CDR3 sequences, approximately 19% were seen once, and the ten largest hold about 53%. Antigens of these TCRs are unknown. The sample here was CD8+ T cells from cultured PBMCs, taken from culture after CMV antigen stimulation. These receptors all stem from a human donor in good health (CMV status not recorded). Some clones in this sample may be carry-over from other donors' samples.

This clonotype was seen repeatedly, ten times or more. The rearrangement joins TRBV12-3 or TRBV12-4 to TRBJ2-1, with 7 bases that match TRBD1. The V and J ends lost 5 bases and 8 bases, in that order; junction bases with no gene match: 9. CDR3 size: 14 residues. CDR3 protein: CASSPYDRVDEQFF. CDR3 DNA sequence: TGTGCCAGCAGTCCATACGACAGGGTAGATGAGCAGTTCTTC.

This clonotype appeared many times. The genes are TRBV30 and TRBJ1-2, with TRBD1 identical over 10 bases. Trimming removed 3 bases from V and 8 bases from J; junction bases left unmatched: 15. Germline V gene sequence: CDR1 GTSNPN, CDR2 SVGIG (reference sequence). The CDR3 is made up of 16 amino acids. The CDR3, as DNA: TGTGCCTGGAGCCGGGACAGGGGCCGTCAAGGAGGAGGCTACACCTTC. It yields the protein CAWSRDRGRQGGGYTF.

This clonotype was observed at least ten times. CDR3 sequence (DNA): TGTGCCAGCAGCCAGAGCGGGGGGGCCCTAGAGACCCAGTACTTC. Translation: CASSQSGGALETQYF. The chain carries TRBV7-2 and TRBJ2-5; 10 bases are a match to TRBD2. This CDR3 contains 15 residues. Germline CDR1 SGHTA, CDR2 FQGNSA. The V segment lost 5 bases and the J segment 4 bases; nucleotides outside the gene matches: 7.

This clonotype appeared many times. The V call is TRBV27, the J call TRBJ2-3; tentatively, D is TRBD1 (5 bases). V lost 5 bases, J lost 3 bases, and 15 bases lay in between. Germline V gives CDR1 MNHEY, CDR2 SMNVEV (reference sequence). The length of the CDR3 is 15 residues. CDR3 protein: CASSTRTLVTDTQYF. The CDR3, as DNA: TGTGCCAGCAGTACCCGGACATTGGTGACAGATACGCAGTATTTT.

This clonotype appeared once. The V gene is TRBV19, the J gene TRBJ2-2; TRBD2 matches 7 bases. V gave up 10 bases and J gave up 1 base; unmatched junction bases: 9. This CDR3 comprises 15 residues. Germline V lookup: CDR1 LNHDA, CDR2 SQIVND (reference sequence). This CDR3 reads CAIEAASGNTGELFF. As DNA, the CDR3 is TGTGCCATCGAGGCGGCTAGCGGGAACACCGGGGAGCTGTTTTTT.

This clonotype was counted at least ten times. The gene calls are TRBV7-9 and TRBJ1-5, with TRBD1 matching 9 bases. Trimming at V came to 9 bases and at J to 0 bases, leaving 6 bases not matched to a gene. CDR3 length equals 15 residues. Germline V lookup: CDR1 SEHNR, CDR2 FQNEAQ (reference sequence). The CDR3 here is CASGTGRDSNQPQHF. CDR3 nucleotides: TGTGCCAGTGGGACAGGGAGGGATAGCAATCAGCCCCAGCATTTT.

This clonotype was counted between two and nine times. The gene calls are TRBV9 and TRBJ2-2; D perhaps matches TRBD2 (6 bases). The V gene lost 2 bases and the J gene lost 3 bases, with 11 bases spanning the gap. Germline CDR1 is SGDLS and CDR2 is YYNGEE. This CDR3 contains 15 residues. This CDR3 is CASSVSGGYTGELFF. CDR3 sequence (DNA): TGTGCCAGCAGCGTGTCAGGAGGGTACACCGGGGAGCTGTTTTTT.

This clonotype qualifies as medium-sized. The chain uses TRBV7-2 and TRBJ2-4; D is unclear. Germline V gene data show CDR1 as SGHTA and CDR2 as FQGNSA. V lost 1 base to trimming and J lost 9 bases, with 10 bases between them. The CDR3 length is 13 residues. CDR3 amino acids: CASSLVGWSIQYF. The CDR3 bases are TGTGCCAGCAGCTTAGTAGGATGGAGCATTCAGTACTTC.

The rearrangement joins TRBV28 to TRBJ1-3, with D uncertain. The CDR3 length is 15 residues. Germline V CDR1 and CDR2: MDHEN, SYDVKM. The germline V and J ends were trimmed by 6 bases and 0 bases, with 12 bases remaining between them. CDR3 nucleotides: TGTGCCAGCAGAGCGGTGGGGTCCTCTGGAAACACCATATATTTT. Its translation: CASRAVGSSGNTIYF.

This chain links TRBV10-2 with TRBJ2-7, with 11 positions matching TRBD1. This CDR3 region has 13 residues. In germline, CDR1 is WSHSY, CDR2 SAAADI. V was pared by 7 bases and J by 5 bases, with 4 bases of the junction left unmatched. The CDR3 protein is CASTRTGGDEQYF. CDR3 in DNA: TGCGCCAGCACCAGGACAGGGGGCGACGAGCAGTACTTC.

In this sample, this clonotype turned up many times. V gene TRBV7-9 combines with J gene TRBJ1-1; TRBD1 is a possible D gene (5 bases). The CDR3 extends over 14 amino acids. V was pared by 4 bases and J by 6 bases, with 15 bases between. Per germline, CDR1 SEHNR and CDR2 FQNEAQ (reference sequence). The CDR3 is CASSSGVESAEAFF. The CDR3 bases are TGTGCCAGCAGCTCGGGGGTAGAAAGTGCTGAAGCTTTCTTT.

This clonotype was counted many times. This chain uses TRBV27 with TRBJ2-7; 9 bases are shared with TRBD1. Per germline, CDR1 MNHEY and CDR2 SMNVEV (reference sequence). The CDR3 contains 15 residues. Losses at the gene ends were 0 bases for V and 3 bases for J; bases not matched to a gene: 3. Here the CDR3 reads CASSLSGTGIYEQYF. As DNA, the CDR3 is TGTGCCAGCAGTTTATCGGGGACAGGGATCTACGAGCAGTACTTC.

The chain is built from TRBV11-2 and TRBJ2-6; 8 nucleotides agree with TRBD2. With 4 bases clipped from V and 4 bases from J, the junction kept 9 bases outside the gene matches. This CDR3 has 17 residues. The germline CDR1 and CDR2 sequences are SGHAT and FQNNGV. The CDR3 spells CASSSPSGGPGANVLTF. As DNA, the CDR3 is TGTGCCAGCAGCTCTCCGAGCGGGGGCCCCGGGGCCAACGTCCTGACTTTC.

This clonotype appeared many times. The chain is built from TRBV7-9 and TRBJ2-7; 7 positions agree with TRBD1. CDR1 is SEHNR, CDR2 FQNEAQ, per germline (reference sequence). The CDR3 extends over 15 amino acids. The V gene end was trimmed by 1 base and the J gene end by 0 bases; junction bases not matched to a gene: 3. The CDR3 region is CASSLGGQSSYEQYF. CDR3 in DNA: TGTGCCAGCAGCTTAGGGGGACAGAGCTCCTACGAGCAGTACTTC.

This clonotype appeared a single time. V gene TRBV29-1 combines with J gene TRBJ2-7; TRBD1 aligns across 9 bases. Germline-derived CDR1 and CDR2 are SQVTM and ANQGSEA. The junction had 5 bases not matched to a gene; V was cut back by 6 bases and J by 2 bases. The CDR3 sequence is 13 residues long. The DNA for the CDR3 is TGCAGCGTGATTACAGGGGGCACCTACGAGCAGTACTTC. This sequence encodes CSVITGGTYEQYF.

This clonotype has only one observation. The V call is TRBV7-8, the J call TRBJ1-2; 8 bases are a match to TRBD1. The CDR3 covers 14 residues. The junction had 6 bases not matched to a gene; V was cut back by 5 bases and J by 4 bases. The germline CDR1 and CDR2 sequences are SGHVS and FQNEAQ. The CDR3 sequence: CASSAAGGAYGYTF. DNA for the CDR3: TGTGCCAGCAGCGCTGCAGGGGGCGCCTATGGCTACACCTTC.

The chain has TRBV20-1 and TRBJ2-6, with 10 bases identical to TRBD2. CDR1 is DFQATT, CDR2 SNEGSKA, per germline (reference sequence). The CDR3 spans 18 residues. Losses at the gene ends were 0 bases for V and 2 bases for J; bases not matched to a gene: 7. CDR3 coding DNA: TGCAGTGCTAGAGATGGGAGCGGGGGGGCCGCTGGGGCCAACGTCCTGACTTTC. This sequence encodes CSARDGSGGAAGANVLTF.

This chain uses TRBV12-3 or TRBV12-4 with TRBJ1-1, with D possibly TRBD1 on 5 matching bases. The CDR3 covers 14 residues. The germline V and J ends were trimmed by 6 bases and 4 bases, with 15 bases remaining between them. The CDR3 coding sequence is TGTGCCAGCAGCCTCCTGTGGGGGGGCACTGAAGCTTTCTTT. It specifies CASSLLWGGTEAFF.

This clonotype was observed many times. This chain links TRBV5-1 with TRBJ1-5; D remains unclear. The CDR3 has 13 amino acids. With 4 bases removed from V and 5 bases from J, the gap between germline ends came to 10 bases. In germline, CDR1 is SGHRS, CDR2 YFSETQ. Written as DNA, the CDR3 is TGCGCCAGCAGCCAGGAGGGTGATCAGCCCCAGCATTTT. Protein: CASSQEGDQPQHF.

This rearrangement joins TRBV11-2 to TRBJ2-1; D possibly corresponds to TRBD1 (6 bases). The germline V gene encodes CDR1 SGHAT and CDR2 FQNNGV. Trimming cost V 5 bases and J 5 bases, with 13 bases left between them. CDR3 length equals 14 residues. CDR3 protein: CASSARGIHNEQFF. CDR3 sequence (DNA): TGTGCCAGCAGCGCCAGGGGAATACACAATGAGCAGTTCTTC.

The chain couples TRBV4-1 to TRBJ1-4, with 7 bases lining up with TRBD1. Germline loops: CDR1 MGHRA, CDR2 YSYEKL. The CDR3 is made up of 15 amino acids. V lost 2 bases to trimming and J lost 7 bases; unmatched junction nucleotides: 7. The CDR3 sequence: CASSQSGQRGEKLFF. The DNA for the CDR3 is TGCGCCAGCAGCCAATCGGGACAGAGGGGTGAAAAACTGTTTTTT.

This clonotype occurred a few times. V usage is TRBV20-1 and J usage is TRBJ2-7; D is undetermined. V lost 6 bases, J lost 0 bases, and 18 bases lay in between. There are 15 residues in the CDR3. The germline V gene encodes CDR1 DFQATT and CDR2 SNEGSKA (reference sequence). DNA for the CDR3: TGCAGTGCGGGTGTGAGTCAGTTTCCCTCCTACGAGCAGTACTTC. Protein product: CSAGVSQFPSYEQYF.

This clonotype was recorded at least ten times. The rearrangement links TRBV7-3 to TRBJ2-2, with D uncertain. Germline CDR1 is SGHTA and CDR2 is FQGTGA. The V end lost 9 bases, the J end lost 6 bases, and 17 bases lay between the germline ends. This CDR3 contains 14 residues. CDR3 coding DNA: TGTGCCAGTCGGACGGGCCCTGGGGCCGGGGAGCTGTTTTTT. Encoded protein: CASRTGPGAGELFF.

The V call is TRBV6-2 or TRBV6-3, the J call TRBJ1-5; tentative D call: TRBD1 (6 bases). Trimming shortened V by 6 bases and J by 1 base, and 22 bases separated the two germline ends. Germline-derived CDR1 and CDR2 are MNHEY and SVGEGT. This CDR3 region has 18 residues. The CDR3 loop reads CASSSLQGLGRSNQPQHF. In nucleotides, the CDR3 is TGTGCCAGCAGCTCGCTACAGGGATTGGGTCGAAGCAATCAGCCCCAGCATTTT.

This clonotype was counted ten times or more. The chain couples TRBV6-2 or TRBV6-3 to TRBJ2-2, with D perhaps being TRBD1 or TRBD2 (5 bases each). The V end was cut by 4 bases, the J end by 6 bases, with 12 bases between. Germline loops: CDR1 MNHEY, CDR2 SVGEGT. The CDR3 has 14 amino acids. The CDR3 spells CASSSSGTSGELFF. CDR3 DNA sequence: TGTGCCAGCAGTTCGTCGGGGACCTCCGGGGAGCTGTTTTTT.